This T cell receptor (beta chain) was sequenced for a study of OX40 agonist ivuxolimab in advanced cancers. Study-wide background: Previous treatment with anti-PD-1, anti-PD-L1 or anti-CTLA-4 therapy was allowed; about 40% had received some. Partial responses were achieved by three patients, of whom one had hepatocellular carcinoma and two had cutaneous melanoma.

Produced via immunoSEQ multiplex PCR; TCRdb's table is partial and in-frame only. The sample shows 31,000 or so clones, roughly 76% of them seen only once. Germline values: CDR1 GTSNPN, CDR2 SVGIG (reference sequence). This CDR3 spans 18 amino acids. With 5 bases clipped from V and 1 base from J, the junction kept 14 bases outside the gene matches. V usage is TRBV30 and J usage is TRBJ2-1; 10 bases align to TRBD2. This sequence was found in an adult with an advanced solid tumor such as melanoma, head and neck, liver or kidney cancer. The specimen was CD4+ or CD8+ T cells sorted from blood, collected in a trial of the OX40 agonist ivuxolimab. The CDR3 nucleotides read TGTGCCTGGTCCCGAGCGAGCGGGAGGGCCTCGTCCTACAATGAGCAGTTCTTC. It translates to CAWSRASGRASSYNEQFF.